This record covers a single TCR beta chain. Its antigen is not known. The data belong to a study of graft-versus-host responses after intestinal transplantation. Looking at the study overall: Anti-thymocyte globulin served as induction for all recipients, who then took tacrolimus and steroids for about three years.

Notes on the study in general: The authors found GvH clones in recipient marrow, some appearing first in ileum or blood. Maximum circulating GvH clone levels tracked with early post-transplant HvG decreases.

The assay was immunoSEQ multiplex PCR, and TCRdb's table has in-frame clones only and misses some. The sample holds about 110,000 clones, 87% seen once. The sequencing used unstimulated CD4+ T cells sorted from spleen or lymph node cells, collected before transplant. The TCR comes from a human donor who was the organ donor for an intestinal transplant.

The CDR3 is CASSLMGGGPGELFF. DNA for the CDR3: TGTGCCAGCAGCTTAATGGGAGGGGGACCCGGGGAGCTGTTTTTT. This rearrangement joins TRBV7-3 to TRBJ2-2; possible D gene TRBD2, 7 bases. The CDR3 extends over 15 amino acids. V was pared by 1 base and J by 6 bases, with 12 bases between. Per germline, CDR1 SGHTA and CDR2 FQGTGA.